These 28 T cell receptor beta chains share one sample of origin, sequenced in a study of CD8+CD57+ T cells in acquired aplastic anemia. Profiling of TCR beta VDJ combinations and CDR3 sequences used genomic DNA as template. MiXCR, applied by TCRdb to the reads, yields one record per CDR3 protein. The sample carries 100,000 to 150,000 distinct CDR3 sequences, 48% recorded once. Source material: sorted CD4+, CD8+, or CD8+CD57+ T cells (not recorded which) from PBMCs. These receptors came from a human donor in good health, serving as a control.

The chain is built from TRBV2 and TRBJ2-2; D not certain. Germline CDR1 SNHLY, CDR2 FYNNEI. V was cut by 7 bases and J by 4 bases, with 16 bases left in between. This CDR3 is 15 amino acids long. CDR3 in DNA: TGTGCCAGCACTACCCAAGGGTCGGGCACCGGGGAGCTGTTTTTT. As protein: CASTTQGSGTGELFF.

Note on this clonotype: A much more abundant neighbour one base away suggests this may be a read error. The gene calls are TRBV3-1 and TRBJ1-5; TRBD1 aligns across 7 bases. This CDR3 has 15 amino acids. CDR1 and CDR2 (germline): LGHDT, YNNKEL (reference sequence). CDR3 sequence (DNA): TGTGCCCGCAGCCAGCAAACAGGGGTGGGTCAGCCCCAGCATTTT. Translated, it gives CARSQQTGVGQPQHF.

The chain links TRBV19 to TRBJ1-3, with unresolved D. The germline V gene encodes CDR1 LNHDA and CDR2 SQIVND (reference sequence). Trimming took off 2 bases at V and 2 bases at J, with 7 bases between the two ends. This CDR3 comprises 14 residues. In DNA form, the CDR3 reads TGTGCCAGTAGTATATCCACCGCTGGAAACACCATATATTTT. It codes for CASSISTAGNTIYF.

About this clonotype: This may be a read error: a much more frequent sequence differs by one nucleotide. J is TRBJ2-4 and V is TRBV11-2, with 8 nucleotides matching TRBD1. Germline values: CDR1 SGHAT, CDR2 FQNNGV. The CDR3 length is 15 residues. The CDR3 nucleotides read TGTGCCAGCAGCAACCCAGACAGGGGCAGTAACACTCAGTACTTC. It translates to CASSNPDRGSNTQYF.

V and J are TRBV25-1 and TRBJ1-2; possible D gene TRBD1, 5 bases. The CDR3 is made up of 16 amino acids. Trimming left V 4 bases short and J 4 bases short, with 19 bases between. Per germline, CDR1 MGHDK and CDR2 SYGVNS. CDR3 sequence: CASSGVQEGLSYGYTF. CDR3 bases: TGTGCCAGCAGTGGCGTACAGGAAGGTTTGAGCTATGGCTACACCTTC.

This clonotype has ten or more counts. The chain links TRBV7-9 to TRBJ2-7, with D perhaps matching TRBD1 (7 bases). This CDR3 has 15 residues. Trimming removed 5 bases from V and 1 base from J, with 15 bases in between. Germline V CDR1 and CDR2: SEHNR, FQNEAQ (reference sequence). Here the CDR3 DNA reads TGTGCCAGCAGCGGCGCGGGACAGATATCCTACGAGCAGTACTTC. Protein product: CASSGAGQISYEQYF.

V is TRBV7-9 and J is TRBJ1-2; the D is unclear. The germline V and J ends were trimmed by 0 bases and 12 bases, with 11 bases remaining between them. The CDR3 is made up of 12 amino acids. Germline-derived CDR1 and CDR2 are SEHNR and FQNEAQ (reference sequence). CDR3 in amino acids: CASSLAAAGNTF. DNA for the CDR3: TGTGCCAGCAGCTTAGCGGCAGCAGGAAACACCTTC.

The CDR3 sequence is CSVGTGVNNQPQHF. For the CDR3, the DNA is TGCAGCGTTGGGACAGGGGTAAACAATCAGCCCCAGCATTTT. The genes are TRBV29-1 and TRBJ1-5; 9 positions match TRBD1. J was trimmed by 3 bases and V by 4 bases; bases with no gene match: 4. The V gene's germline CDR1 is SQVTM and CDR2 ANQGSEA. CDR3 length: 14 amino acids.

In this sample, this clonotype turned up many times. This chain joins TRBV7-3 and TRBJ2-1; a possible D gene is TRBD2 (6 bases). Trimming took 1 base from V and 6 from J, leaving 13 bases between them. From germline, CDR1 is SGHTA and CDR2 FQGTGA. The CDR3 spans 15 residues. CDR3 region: CASSLRPGETNEQFF. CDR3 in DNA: TGTGCCAGCAGCTTAAGGCCGGGGGAGACCAATGAGCAGTTCTTC.

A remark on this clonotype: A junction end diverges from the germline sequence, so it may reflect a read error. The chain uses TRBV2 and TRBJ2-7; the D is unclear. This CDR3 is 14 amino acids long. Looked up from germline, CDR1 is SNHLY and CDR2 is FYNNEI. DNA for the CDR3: TGTGCCAGCAGAAGTGGTCTTAACACCGGCGAGCGGTACTTC. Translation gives CASRSGLNTGERYF.

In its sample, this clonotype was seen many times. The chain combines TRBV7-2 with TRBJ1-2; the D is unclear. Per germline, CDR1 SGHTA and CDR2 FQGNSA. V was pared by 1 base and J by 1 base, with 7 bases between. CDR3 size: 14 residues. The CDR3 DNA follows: TGTGCCAGCAGCTTAGGAGCCTTTAACTATGGCTACACCTTC. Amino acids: CASSLGAFNYGYTF.

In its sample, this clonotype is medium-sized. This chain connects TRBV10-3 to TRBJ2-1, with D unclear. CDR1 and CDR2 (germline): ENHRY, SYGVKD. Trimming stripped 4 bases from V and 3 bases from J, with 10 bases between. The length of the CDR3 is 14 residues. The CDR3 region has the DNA TGTGCCATCAGTGTCGAGGACGGCTACAATGAGCAGTTCTTC. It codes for CAISVEDGYNEQFF.

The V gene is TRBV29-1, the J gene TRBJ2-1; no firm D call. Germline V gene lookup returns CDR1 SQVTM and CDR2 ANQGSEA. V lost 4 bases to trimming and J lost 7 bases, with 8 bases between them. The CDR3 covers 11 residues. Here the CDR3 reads CSVGSRNEQFF. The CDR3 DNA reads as TGCAGCGTTGGGTCGAGGAATGAGCAGTTCTTC.

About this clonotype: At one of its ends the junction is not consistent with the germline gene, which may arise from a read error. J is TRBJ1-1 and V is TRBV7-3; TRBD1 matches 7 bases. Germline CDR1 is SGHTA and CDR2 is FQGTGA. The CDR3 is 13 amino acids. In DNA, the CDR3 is TGTACCAGCAGCTTGGGACAGAACACTGAAGCCTTCTTT. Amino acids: CTSSLGQNTEAFF.

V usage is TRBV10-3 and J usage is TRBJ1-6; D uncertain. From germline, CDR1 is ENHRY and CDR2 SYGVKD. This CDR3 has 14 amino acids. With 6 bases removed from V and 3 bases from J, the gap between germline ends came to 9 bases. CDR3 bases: TGTGCCATCAGGGCGGGGAACTATAATTCACCCCTCCACTTT. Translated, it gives CAIRAGNYNSPLHF.

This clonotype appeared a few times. The CDR3 bases are TGTGCCATCAGTGTAGAAAGCAATCAGCCCCAGCATTTT. This encodes CAISVESNQPQHF. The chain couples TRBV10-3 to TRBJ1-5, with no clear D. The V and J ends lost 4 bases and 1 base respectively, with 5 bases between them. The CDR3 sequence is 13 residues long. Per germline, CDR1 ENHRY and CDR2 SYGVKD.

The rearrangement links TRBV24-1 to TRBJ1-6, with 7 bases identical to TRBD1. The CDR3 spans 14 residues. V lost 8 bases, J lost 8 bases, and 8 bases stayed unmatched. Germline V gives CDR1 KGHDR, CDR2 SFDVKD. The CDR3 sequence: CATIRQGLDSPLHF. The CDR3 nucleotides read TGTGCCACCATTCGACAGGGTTTGGATTCACCCCTCCACTTT.

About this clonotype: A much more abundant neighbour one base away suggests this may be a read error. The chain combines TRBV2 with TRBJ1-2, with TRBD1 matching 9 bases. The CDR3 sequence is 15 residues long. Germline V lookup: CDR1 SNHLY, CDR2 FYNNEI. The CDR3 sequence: CASRDRTGAHYGHTF. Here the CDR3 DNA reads TGTGCCAGCAGAGATAGGACAGGGGCCCACTATGGCCACACCTTC.

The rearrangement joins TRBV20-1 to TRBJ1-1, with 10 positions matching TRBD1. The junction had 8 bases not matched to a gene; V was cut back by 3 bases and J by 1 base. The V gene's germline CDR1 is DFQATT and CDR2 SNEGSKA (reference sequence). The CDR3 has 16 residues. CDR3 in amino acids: CSARDRGLAQNTEAFF. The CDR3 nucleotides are TGCAGTGCTAGGGACAGGGGGTTGGCCCAGAACACTGAAGCTTTCTTT.

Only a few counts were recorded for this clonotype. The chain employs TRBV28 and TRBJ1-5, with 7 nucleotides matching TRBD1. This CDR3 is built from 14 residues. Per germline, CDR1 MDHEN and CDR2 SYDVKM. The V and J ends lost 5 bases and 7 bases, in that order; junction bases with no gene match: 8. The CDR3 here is CASSLQGIWQPQHF. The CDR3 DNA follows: TGTGCCAGCAGTCTACAGGGGATTTGGCAGCCCCAGCATTTT.

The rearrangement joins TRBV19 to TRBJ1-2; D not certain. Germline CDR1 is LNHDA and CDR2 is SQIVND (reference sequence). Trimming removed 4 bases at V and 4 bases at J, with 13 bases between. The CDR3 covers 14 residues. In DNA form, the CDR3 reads TGTGCCAGTAGTAGGGTTGCTCTTGGCTATGGCTACACCTTC. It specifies CASSRVALGYGYTF.

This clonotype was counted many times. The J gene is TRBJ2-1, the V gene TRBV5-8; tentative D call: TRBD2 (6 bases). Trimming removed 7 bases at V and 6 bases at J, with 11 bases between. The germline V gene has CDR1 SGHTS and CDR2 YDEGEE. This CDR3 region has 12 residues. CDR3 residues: CASGGATNEQFF. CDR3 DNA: TGTGCCAGCGGCGGGGCGACCAATGAGCAGTTCTTC.

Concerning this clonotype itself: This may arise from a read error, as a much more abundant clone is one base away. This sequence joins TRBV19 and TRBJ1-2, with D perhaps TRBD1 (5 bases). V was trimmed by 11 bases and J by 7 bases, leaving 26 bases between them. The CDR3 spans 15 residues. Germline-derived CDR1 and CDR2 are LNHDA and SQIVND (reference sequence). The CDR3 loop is CAPDLGAEGFAGYTF. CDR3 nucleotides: TGTGCCCCGGACCTTGGGGCAGAGGGTTTCGCTGGCTACACCTTC.

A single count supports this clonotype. The CDR3 nucleotides are TGTGCCACCAGTGAAAACGACGGTGATGGCTACACCTTC. Translating it yields CATSENDGDGYTF. The chain uses TRBV24-1 and TRBJ1-2, with D uncertain. CDR3 length: 13 amino acids. The germline CDR1 and CDR2 sequences are KGHDR and SFDVKD. V gave up 4 bases and J gave up 6 bases, with 11 bases separating them.

CDR3 sequence reads: CASSDGTSGRIRETQYF. CDR3 DNA sequence: TGTGCCAGCAGCGACGGGACTAGCGGGAGGATAAGGGAGACCCAGTACTTC. The chain links TRBV11-2 to TRBJ2-5; 15 nucleotides match TRBD2. CDR3 length: 17 amino acids. From germline, CDR1 is SGHAT and CDR2 FQNNGV. Losses at the gene ends were 5 bases for V and 5 bases for J; bases not matched to a gene: 9. The variable domain in full, with the rest retrieved from reference TRBV11-2 and TRBJ2-5, is EAGVAQSPRYKIIEKRQSVAFWCNPISGHATLYWYQQILGQGPKLLIQFQNNGVVDDSQLPKDRFSAERLKGVDSTLKIQPAKLEDSAVYLCASSDGTSGRIRETQYFGPGTRLLVL.

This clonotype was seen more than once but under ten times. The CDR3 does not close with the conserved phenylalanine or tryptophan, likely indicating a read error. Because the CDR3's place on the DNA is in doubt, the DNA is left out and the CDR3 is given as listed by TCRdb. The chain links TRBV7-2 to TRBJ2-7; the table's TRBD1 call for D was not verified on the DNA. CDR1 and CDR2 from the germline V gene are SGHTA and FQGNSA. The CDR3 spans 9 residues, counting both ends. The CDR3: CASSLRDPG.

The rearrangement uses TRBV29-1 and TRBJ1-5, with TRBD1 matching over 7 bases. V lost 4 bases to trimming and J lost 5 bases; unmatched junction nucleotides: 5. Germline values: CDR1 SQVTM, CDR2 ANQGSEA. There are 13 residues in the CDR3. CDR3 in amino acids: CSVAGGMDQPQHF. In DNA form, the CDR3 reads TGCAGCGTTGCAGGGGGAATGGATCAGCCCCAGCATTTT.

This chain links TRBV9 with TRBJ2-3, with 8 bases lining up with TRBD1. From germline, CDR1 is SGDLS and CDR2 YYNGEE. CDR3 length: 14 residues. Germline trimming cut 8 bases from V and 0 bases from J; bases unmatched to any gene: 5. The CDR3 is CARLGTGSTDTQYF. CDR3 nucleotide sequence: TGTGCCAGACTGGGGACAGGTAGCACAGATACGCAGTATTTT.